This TCR beta chain was sequenced for a study of cytomegalovirus exposure and HLA in healthy donors. The wider study: A subsequent analysis reported that the 120 or so validation repertoires were produced on the same platform that had also been used for the 600 to 700 first-cohort repertoires.

Sequencing was performed with immunoSEQ multiplex PCR; in TCRdb, only in-frame clones are kept and a portion is missing. The data contain about 280,000 clones, just over 85% of them singletons. Regarding this clone: Its antigen is undetermined.

Notes on the study in general: The study recorded some 160 TCR beta chains that were cytomegalovirus-associated. In vitro testing confirmed a few CMV-associated chains as specific for CMV antigens.

The donors were members of the roughly 130-subject validation cohort (separate from the approximately 670-subject first cohort). This CDR3 has 19 amino acids. V was clipped by 0 bases and J by 4 bases; unmatched bases: 15. Germline CDR1 reads MGHRA; CDR2 reads YSYEKL. The clonotype originates from a woman aged 18-30 years in good health and CMV-seronegative. The specimen was PBMCs. The chain recombines TRBV4-1 with TRBJ2-3; 8 bases are shared with TRBD1. CDR3 bases: TGCGCCAGCAGCCAAGATCCGGGGATGGACAGGGTAGGCTCAGATACGCAGTATTTT. It yields the protein CASSQDPGMDRVGSDTQYF.